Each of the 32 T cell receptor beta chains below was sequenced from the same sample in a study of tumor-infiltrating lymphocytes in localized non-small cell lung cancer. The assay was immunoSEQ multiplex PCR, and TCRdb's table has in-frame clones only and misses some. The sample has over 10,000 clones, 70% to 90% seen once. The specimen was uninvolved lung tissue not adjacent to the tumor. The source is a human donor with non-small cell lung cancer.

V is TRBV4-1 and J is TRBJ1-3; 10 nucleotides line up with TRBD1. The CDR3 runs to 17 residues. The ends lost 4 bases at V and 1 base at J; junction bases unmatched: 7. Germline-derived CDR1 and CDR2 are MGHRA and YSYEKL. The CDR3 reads CASSPWTGGSSGNTIYF. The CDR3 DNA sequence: TGCGCCAGCAGCCCCTGGACAGGGGGAAGTTCTGGAAACACCATATATTTT.

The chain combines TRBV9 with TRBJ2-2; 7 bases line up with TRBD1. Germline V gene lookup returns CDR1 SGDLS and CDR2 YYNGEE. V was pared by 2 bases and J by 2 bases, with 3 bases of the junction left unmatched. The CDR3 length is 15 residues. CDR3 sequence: CASSVEGANTGELFF. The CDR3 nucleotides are TGTGCCAGCAGCGTTGAGGGGGCAAACACCGGGGAGCTGTTTTTT.

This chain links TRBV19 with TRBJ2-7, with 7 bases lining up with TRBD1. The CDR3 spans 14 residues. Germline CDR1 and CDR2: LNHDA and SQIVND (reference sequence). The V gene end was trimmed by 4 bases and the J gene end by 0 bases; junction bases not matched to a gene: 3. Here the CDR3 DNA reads TGTGCCAGTAGTAAGGGACAGAGCTCCTACGAGCAGTACTTC. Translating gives CASSKGQSSYEQYF.

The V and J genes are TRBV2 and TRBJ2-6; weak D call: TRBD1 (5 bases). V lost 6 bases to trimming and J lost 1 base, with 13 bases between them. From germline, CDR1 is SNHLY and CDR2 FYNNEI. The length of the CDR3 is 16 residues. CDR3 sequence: CASRATGPSGANVLTF. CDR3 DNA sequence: TGTGCCAGCAGAGCAACAGGCCCTTCTGGGGCCAACGTCCTGACTTTC. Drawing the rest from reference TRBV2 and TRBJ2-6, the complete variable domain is EPEVTQTPSHQVTQMGQEVILRCVPISNHLYFYWYRQILGQKVEFLVSFYNNEISEKSEIFDDQFSVERPDGSNFTLKIRSTKLEDSAMYFCASRATGPSGANVLTFGAGSRLTVL.

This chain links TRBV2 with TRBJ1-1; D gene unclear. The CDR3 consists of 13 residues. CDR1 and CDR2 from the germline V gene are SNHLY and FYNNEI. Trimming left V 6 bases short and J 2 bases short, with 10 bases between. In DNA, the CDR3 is TGTGCCAGCAGATCCCAAGGTAACACTGAAGCTTTCTTT. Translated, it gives CASRSQGNTEAFF.

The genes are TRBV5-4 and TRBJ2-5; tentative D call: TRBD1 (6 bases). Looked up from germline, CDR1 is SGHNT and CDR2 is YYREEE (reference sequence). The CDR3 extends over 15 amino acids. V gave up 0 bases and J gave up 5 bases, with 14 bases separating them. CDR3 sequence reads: CASSLAQGKAETQYF. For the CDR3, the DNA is TGTGCCAGCAGCTTGGCCCAGGGGAAGGCGGAGACCCAGTACTTC. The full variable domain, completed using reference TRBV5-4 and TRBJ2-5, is ETGVTQSPTHLIKTRGQQVTLRCSSQSGHNTVSWYQQALGQGPQFIFQYYREEENGRGNFPPRFSGLQFPNYSSELNVNALELDDSALYLCASSLAQGKAETQYFGPGTRLLVL.

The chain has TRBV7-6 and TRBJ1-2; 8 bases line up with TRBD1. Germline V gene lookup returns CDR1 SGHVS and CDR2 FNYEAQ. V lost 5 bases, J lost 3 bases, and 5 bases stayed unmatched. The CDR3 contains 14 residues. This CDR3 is CASSQGAGHYGYTF. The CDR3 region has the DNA TGTGCCAGCAGCCAGGGGGCAGGGCACTATGGCTACACCTTC.

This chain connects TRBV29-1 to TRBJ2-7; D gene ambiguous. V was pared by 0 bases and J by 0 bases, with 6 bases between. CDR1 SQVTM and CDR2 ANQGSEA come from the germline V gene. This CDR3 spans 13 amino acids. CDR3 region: CSVEETSSYEQYF. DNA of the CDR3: TGCAGCGTTGAAGAGACATCCTCCTACGAGCAGTACTTC.

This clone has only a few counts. The CDR3 here is CASSPSGGQGAHHEQFF. The CDR3, as DNA: TGCGCCAGCAGCCCATCAGGGGGGCAGGGGGCGCATCATGAGCAGTTCTTC. V gene TRBV4-1 combines with J gene TRBJ2-1; 8 bases fit TRBD1. This CDR3 has 17 residues. V lost 4 bases, J lost 8 bases, and 16 bases stayed unmatched. CDR1 and CDR2 from the germline V gene are MGHRA and YSYEKL.

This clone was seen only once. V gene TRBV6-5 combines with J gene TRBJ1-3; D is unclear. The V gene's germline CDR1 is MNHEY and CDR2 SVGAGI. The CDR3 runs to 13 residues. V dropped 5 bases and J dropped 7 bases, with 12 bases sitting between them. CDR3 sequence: CASSVGARNTIYF. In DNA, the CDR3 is TGTGCCAGCAGTGTCGGCGCACGGAACACCATATATTTT.

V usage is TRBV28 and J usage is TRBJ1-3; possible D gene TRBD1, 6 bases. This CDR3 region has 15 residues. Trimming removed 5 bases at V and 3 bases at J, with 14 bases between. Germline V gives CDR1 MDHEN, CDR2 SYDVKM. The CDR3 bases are TGTGCCAGCAGTCCGTATCAGGGGTATGGAAACACCATATATTTT. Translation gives CASSPYQGYGNTIYF.

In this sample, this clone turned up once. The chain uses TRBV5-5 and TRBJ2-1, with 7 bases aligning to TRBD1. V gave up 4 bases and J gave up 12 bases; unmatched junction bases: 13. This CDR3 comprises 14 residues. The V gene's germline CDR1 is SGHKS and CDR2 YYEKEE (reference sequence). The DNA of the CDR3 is TGTGCCAGCAGCCTGTCCGACAGGGCGAGGGGGCAGTTCTTC. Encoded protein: CASSLSDRARGQFF.

This chain's CDR3 is CASSFPEGSRGYTF. The CDR3 DNA is TGTGCCAGCAGCTTCCCGGAGGGGTCGCGTGGCTACACCTTC. V gene TRBV7-2 combines with J gene TRBJ1-2; possible D gene TRBD1, 5 bases. Germline V lookup: CDR1 SGHTA, CDR2 FQGNSA. CDR3 length: 14 amino acids. Trimming took off 3 bases at V and 7 bases at J, with 15 bases between the two ends.

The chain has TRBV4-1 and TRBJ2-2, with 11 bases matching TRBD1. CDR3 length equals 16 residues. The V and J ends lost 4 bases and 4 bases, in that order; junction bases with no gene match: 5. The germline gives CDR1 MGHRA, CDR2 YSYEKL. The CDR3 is CASSPVGTGGTGELFF. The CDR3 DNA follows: TGCGCCAGCAGCCCCGTTGGGACAGGGGGCACCGGGGAGCTGTTTTTT.

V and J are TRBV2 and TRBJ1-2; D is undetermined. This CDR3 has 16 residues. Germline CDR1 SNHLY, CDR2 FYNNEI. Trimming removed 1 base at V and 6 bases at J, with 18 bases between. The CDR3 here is CASSEGSLGEAHGYTF. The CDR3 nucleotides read TGTGCCAGCAGTGAAGGTTCGTTGGGCGAGGCCCATGGCTACACCTTC.

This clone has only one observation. CDR3 in amino acids: CASLDRDPTDTQYF. Written as DNA, the CDR3 is TGTGCCAGCTTGGATCGGGACCCCACAGATACGCAGTATTTT. This chain connects TRBV2 to TRBJ2-3; D may correspond to TRBD1 or TRBD2 (5 bases each). The germline CDR1 and CDR2 sequences are SNHLY and FYNNEI. Trimming took off 8 bases at V and 2 bases at J, with 14 bases between the two ends. CDR3 length: 14 amino acids.

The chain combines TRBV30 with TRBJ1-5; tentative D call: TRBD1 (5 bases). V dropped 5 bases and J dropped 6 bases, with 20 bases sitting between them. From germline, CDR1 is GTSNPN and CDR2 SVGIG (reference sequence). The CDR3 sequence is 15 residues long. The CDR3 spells CAWAQGQGGGQPQHF. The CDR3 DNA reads TGTGCCTGGGCCCAAGGGCAGGGAGGTGGTCAGCCCCAGCATTTT.

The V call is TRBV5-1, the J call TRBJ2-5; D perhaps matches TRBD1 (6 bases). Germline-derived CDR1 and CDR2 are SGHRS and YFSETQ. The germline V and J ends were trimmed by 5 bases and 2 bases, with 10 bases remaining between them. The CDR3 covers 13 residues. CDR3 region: CASRLQGQETQYF. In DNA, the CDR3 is TGCGCCAGCAGACTACAGGGACAAGAGACCCAGTACTTC.

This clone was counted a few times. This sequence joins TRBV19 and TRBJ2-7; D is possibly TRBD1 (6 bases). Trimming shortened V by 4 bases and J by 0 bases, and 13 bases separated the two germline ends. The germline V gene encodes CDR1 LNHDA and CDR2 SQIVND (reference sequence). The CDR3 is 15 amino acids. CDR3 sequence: CASSNRQESSYEQYF. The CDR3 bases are TGTGCCAGTAGTAACCGACAGGAGAGCTCCTACGAGCAGTACTTC.

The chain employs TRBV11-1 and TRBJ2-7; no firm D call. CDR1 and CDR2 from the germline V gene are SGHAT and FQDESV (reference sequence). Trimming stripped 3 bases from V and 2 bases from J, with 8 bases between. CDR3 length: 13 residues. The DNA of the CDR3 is TGTGCCAGCAGCTTTGGTCCGGCCTACGAGCAGTACTTC. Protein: CASSFGPAYEQYF.

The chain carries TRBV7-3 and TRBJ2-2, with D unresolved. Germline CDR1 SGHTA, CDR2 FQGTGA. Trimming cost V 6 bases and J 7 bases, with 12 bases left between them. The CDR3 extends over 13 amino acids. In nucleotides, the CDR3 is TGTGCCAGCAGTCCAACCTACTTCGGGGAGCTGTTTTTT. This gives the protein CASSPTYFGELFF.

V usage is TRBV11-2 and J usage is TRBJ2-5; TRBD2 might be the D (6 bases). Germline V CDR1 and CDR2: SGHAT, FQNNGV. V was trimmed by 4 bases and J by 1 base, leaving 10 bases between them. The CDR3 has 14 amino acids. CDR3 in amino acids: CASSSWDFQETQYF. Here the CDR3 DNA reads TGTGCCAGCAGCTCCTGGGACTTCCAAGAGACCCAGTACTTC.

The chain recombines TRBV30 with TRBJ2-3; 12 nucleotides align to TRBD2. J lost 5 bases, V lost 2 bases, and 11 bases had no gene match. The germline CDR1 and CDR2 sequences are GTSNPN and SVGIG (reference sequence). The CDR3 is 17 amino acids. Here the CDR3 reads CAWSYLASGGDRDTQYF. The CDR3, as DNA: TGTGCCTGGAGTTATTTGGCTAGCGGGGGGGATAGAGATACGCAGTATTTT.

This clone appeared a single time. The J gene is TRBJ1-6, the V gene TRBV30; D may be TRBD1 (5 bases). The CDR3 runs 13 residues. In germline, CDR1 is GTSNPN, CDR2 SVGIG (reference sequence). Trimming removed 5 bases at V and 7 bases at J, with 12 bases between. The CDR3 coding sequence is TGTGCCTGGGGGGGGACTGCGAATTCACCCCTCCACTTT. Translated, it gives CAWGGTANSPLHF.

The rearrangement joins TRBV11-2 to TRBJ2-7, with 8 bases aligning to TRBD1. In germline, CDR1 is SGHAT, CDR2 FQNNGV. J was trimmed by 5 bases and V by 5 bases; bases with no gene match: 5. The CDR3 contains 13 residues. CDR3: CASSQQGVHEQYF. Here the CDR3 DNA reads TGTGCCAGCAGCCAACAGGGGGTCCACGAGCAGTACTTC.

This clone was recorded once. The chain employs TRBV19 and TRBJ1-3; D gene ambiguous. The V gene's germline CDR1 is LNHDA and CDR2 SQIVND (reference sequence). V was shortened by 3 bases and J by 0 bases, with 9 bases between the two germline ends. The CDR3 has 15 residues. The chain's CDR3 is CASSIGGISGNTIYF. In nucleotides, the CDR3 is TGTGCCAGTAGTATTGGCGGGATCTCTGGAAACACCATATATTTT.

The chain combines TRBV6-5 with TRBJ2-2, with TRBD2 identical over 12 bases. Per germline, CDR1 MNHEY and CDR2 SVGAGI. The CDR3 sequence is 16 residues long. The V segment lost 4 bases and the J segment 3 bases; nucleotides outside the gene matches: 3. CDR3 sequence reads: CASSSTSGGHTGELFF. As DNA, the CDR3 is TGTGCCAGCAGTTCGACTAGCGGGGGCCACACCGGGGAGCTGTTTTTT.

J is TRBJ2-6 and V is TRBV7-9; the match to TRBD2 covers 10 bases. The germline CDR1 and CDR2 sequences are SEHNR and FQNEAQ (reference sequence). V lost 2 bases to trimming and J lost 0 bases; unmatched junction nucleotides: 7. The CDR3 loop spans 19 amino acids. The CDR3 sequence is CASSLLWQRGGSGANVLTF. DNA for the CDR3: TGTGCCAGCAGCTTACTTTGGCAGCGGGGGGGCTCTGGGGCCAACGTCCTGACTTTC.

CDR3 in DNA: TGCGCCAGCAGCCTAGGGACAGGGCGGAATCAGCCCCAGCATTTT. Protein: CASSLGTGRNQPQHF. The chain carries TRBV5-1 and TRBJ1-5; 9 bases are a match to TRBD1. V was pared by 4 bases and J by 4 bases, with 6 bases of the junction left unmatched. This CDR3 region has 15 residues. Germline assignment: CDR1 SGHRS and CDR2 YFSETQ.

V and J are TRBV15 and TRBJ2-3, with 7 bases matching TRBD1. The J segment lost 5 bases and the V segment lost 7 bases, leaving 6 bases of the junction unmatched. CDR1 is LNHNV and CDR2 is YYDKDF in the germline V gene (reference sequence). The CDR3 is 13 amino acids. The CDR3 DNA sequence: TGTGCCACCACCGGGGACAGAGTAGATACGCAGTATTTT. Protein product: CATTGDRVDTQYF.

CDR3 in amino acids: CASSLAGRGGYTF. DNA of the CDR3: TGTGCCAGCAGCTTAGCGGGCAGGGGTGGCTACACCTTC. The V and J genes are TRBV7-9 and TRBJ1-2, with a possible D match to TRBD1 (6 bases). V shed 0 bases and J shed 7 bases, with 9 bases lying between them. The CDR3 is made up of 13 amino acids. Looked up from germline, CDR1 is SEHNR and CDR2 is FQNEAQ (reference sequence).

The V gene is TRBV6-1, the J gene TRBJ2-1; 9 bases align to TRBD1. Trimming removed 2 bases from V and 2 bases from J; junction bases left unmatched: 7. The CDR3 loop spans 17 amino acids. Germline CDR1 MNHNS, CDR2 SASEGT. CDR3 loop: CASSERDRVMTYNEQFF. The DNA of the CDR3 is TGTGCCAGCAGTGAACGGGACAGGGTGATGACCTACAATGAGCAGTTCTTC.